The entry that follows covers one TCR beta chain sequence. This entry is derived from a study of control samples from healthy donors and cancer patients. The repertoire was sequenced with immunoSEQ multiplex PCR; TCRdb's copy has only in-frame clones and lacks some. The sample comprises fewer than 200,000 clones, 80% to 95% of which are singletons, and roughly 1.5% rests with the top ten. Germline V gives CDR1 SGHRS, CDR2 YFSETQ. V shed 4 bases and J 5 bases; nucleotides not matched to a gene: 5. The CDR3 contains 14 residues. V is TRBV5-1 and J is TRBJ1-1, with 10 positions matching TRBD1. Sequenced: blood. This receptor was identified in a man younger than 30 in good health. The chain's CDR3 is CASSLGQGVTEAFF. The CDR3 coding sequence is TGCGCCAGCAGCCTCGGACAGGGGGTTACTGAAGCTTTCTTT.